A selection of T cell receptor beta chains follows, all from one sample in a study of blood T cell repertoires in COVID-19. Assay used: immunoSEQ multiplex PCR; TCRdb lists only in-frame clones, some missing. The repertoire holds a few hundred thousand clones, with roughly 88% as singletons. The sequenced sample was PBMCs or T cells enriched from blood (not recorded which). Receptor source: a woman under 40 who had recovered from COVID-19. The CDR3 runs from the conserved cysteine through the conserved F or W. D genes are given only for firm matches. A clone size is listed for some rows: how often the clone was seen (once, few, many), or a class if it is expanded.

V	length	J	D	size	CDR3	DNA
TRBV7-2	15	TRBJ2-1	TRBD2	NA	CASSLYSGAYNEQFF	TGTGCCAGCAGTCTCTATAGCGGGGCCTACAATGAGCAGTTCTTC
TRBV7-8	13	TRBJ2-1	NA	NA	CASSLTLAGEQFF	TGTGCCAGCAGCTTAACACTAGCCGGTGAGCAGTTCTTC
TRBV19	14	TRBJ2-3	NA	few	CASSIRGNLDTQYF	TGTGCCAGTAGTATTCGCGGGAACCTAGATACGCAGTATTTT
TRBV19	14	TRBJ1-1	NA	NA	CASSLSQGWNEAFF	TGTGCCAGTAGTCTCTCACAGGGCTGGAATGAAGCTTTCTTT
TRBV6-5	12	TRBJ1-3	NA	NA	CALRVFGNTIYF	TGTGCCCTGCGCGTATTTGGAAACACCATATATTTT
TRBV2	12	TRBJ1-1	NA	NA	CASREGNTEAFF	TGTGCCAGCCGGGAGGGTAACACTGAAGCTTTCTTT
TRBV7-2	16	TRBJ2-3	TRBD2	NA	CASSLTSGGRADTQYF	TGTGCCAGCAGCTTGACTAGCGGGGGTCGGGCAGATACGCAGTATTTT
TRBV10-1	13	TRBJ1-2	TRBD1	NA	CASSGPDRDGYTF	TGCGCCAGCAGTGGCCCGGACAGGGATGGCTACACCTTC
TRBV3-1/TRBV3-2	14	TRBJ1-2	NA	NA	CASSLLGGARGYTF	TGTGCCAGCAGCCTACTCGGGGGGGCACGAGGCTACACCTTC
TRBV27	14	TRBJ2-3	NA	NA	CASRPTGAGDTQYF	TGTGCCAGCAGGCCTACAGGTGCTGGAGATACGCAGTATTTT
TRBV5-1	16	TRBJ1-2	TRBD1	few	CASSLGQGAFDYGYTF	TGCGCCAGCAGCTTGGGACAGGGGGCGTTTGACTATGGCTACACCTTC
TRBV28	12	TRBJ1-3	NA	few	CASSQNPSTIYF	TGTGCCAGCAGCCAGAACCCTAGCACCATATATTTT
TRBV7-6	13	TRBJ2-7	NA	NA	CASSFSPSYEQYF	TGTGCCAGCAGCTTTAGTCCAAGCTACGAGCAGTACTTC
TRBV5-6	13	TRBJ2-7	NA	NA	CASSLIRTYEQYF	TGTGCCAGCAGCTTGATCAGGACCTACGAGCAGTACTTC
TRBV7-9	18	TRBJ2-1	TRBD2	NA	CASSFPPMGRDSHNEQFF	TGTGCCAGCAGCTTTCCCCCCATGGGGAGGGATTCCCACAATGAGCAGTTCTTC
TRBV5-1	15	TRBJ2-1	TRBD2	NA	CASSLDGRGTTEQFF	TGCGCCAGCAGCTTGGACGGGAGGGGCACTACTGAGCAGTTCTTC
TRBV10-1	16	TRBJ2-1	TRBD2	NA	CASSESRAGGYNEQFF	TGCGCCAGCAGTGAGTCGAGAGCGGGAGGTTACAATGAGCAGTTCTTC
TRBV9	16	TRBJ2-1	TRBD2	NA	CASSVRLAGGPHEQFF	TGTGCCAGCAGCGTAAGATTAGCGGGAGGGCCTCATGAGCAGTTCTTC
TRBV5-1	15	TRBJ1-1	NA	NA	CASSLVELRNTEAFF	TGCGCCAGCAGCTTGGTCGAACTCCGGAACACTGAAGCTTTCTTT
TRBV6-5	15	TRBJ1-5	NA	few	CASSYSQGYNQPQHF	TGTGCCAGCAGTTACTCGCAGGGATACAATCAGCCCCAGCATTTT
TRBV28	14	TRBJ2-7	NA	NA	CASSLWTGNYEQYF	TGTGCCAGCAGTTTATGGACAGGAAACTACGAGCAGTACTTC
TRBV24-1	17	TRBJ2-2	NA	NA	CATSAPSGTLNTGELFF	TGTGCCACCAGTGCCCCGAGCGGGACATTGAACACCGGGGAGCTGTTTTTT
TRBV13	14	TRBJ1-1	NA	NA	CASTIKQGNTEAFF	TGTGCCAGCACCATAAAACAGGGGAACACTGAAGCTTTCTTT
TRBV28	14	TRBJ1-3	NA	NA	CASSLGTSGNTIYF	TGTGCCAGCAGTTTGGGGACTTCTGGAAACACCATATATTTT
TRBV3-1/TRBV3-2	14	TRBJ1-1	NA	NA	CASSQQLGGKEAFF	TGTGCCAGCAGCCAACAGCTAGGAGGAAAAGAAGCTTTCTTT
TRBV4-2	14	TRBJ2-1	TRBD2	NA	CASSQGLAGVKQFF	TGTGCCAGCAGCCAAGGCCTAGCGGGAGTGAAGCAGTTCTTC
TRBV2	15	TRBJ2-1	TRBD2	NA	CASRPLAGAYNEQFF	TGTGCCAGCAGACCACTAGCGGGGGCCTACAATGAGCAGTTCTTC
TRBV18	14	TRBJ1-1	NA	NA	CASSPREVRTEAFF	TGTGCCAGCTCACCAAGAGAAGTCCGGACTGAAGCTTTCTTT
TRBV6-5	15	TRBJ2-7	TRBD2	NA	CASSRGLAGTYEQYF	TGTGCCAGCAGCCGAGGACTAGCGGGTACCTACGAGCAGTACTTC
TRBV6-5	12	TRBJ1-5	NA	many	CASQGGGQPQHF	TGTGCCAGTCAGGGAGGGGGTCAGCCCCAGCATTTT
TRBV5-6	17	TRBJ2-7	NA	NA	CASSLEVRGQGRYEQYF	TGTGCCAGCAGCTTGGAAGTTAGGGGCCAGGGCAGGTACGAGCAGTACTTC
TRBV6-2/TRBV6-3	15	TRBJ2-1	NA	few	CASSYSGGSYNEQFF	TGTGCCAGCAGTTACTCCGGCGGGTCCTACAATGAGCAGTTCTTC
TRBV7-9	16	TRBJ2-1	TRBD1	NA	CASSLQGARTYNEQFF	TGTGCCAGCAGCTTACAGGGGGCGAGGACCTACAATGAGCAGTTCTTC
TRBV5-4	15	TRBJ2-3	TRBD2	NA	CASRRTSGGADTQYF	TGTGCCAGCAGACGTACTAGCGGGGGGGCAGATACGCAGTATTTT
TRBV6-4	15	TRBJ1-5	NA	NA	CASSESSEGNQPQHF	TGTGCCAGCAGTGAGTCTTCCGAGGGCAATCAGCCCCAGCATTTT
TRBV19	15	TRBJ2-1	NA	NA	CATRSGTSKNNEQFF	TGTGCCACCCGATCCGGGACAAGCAAAAACAATGAGCAGTTCTTC
TRBV9	18	TRBJ2-1	TRBD2	once	CASSVDGVSGPAYNEQFF	TGTGCCAGCAGCGTAGACGGTGTTAGCGGGCCGGCCTACAATGAGCAGTTCTTC
TRBV10-2	15	TRBJ2-7	TRBD2	NA	CASSGPSGGFGEQYF	TGCGCCAGCAGTGGACCCAGCGGGGGGTTCGGCGAGCAGTACTTC
TRBV28	13	TRBJ1-2	NA	NA	CASRPGNEYGYTF	TGTGCCAGCAGGCCCGGGAATGAGTATGGCTACACCTTC
TRBV7-2	19	TRBJ2-7	NA	NA	CASSSEGFKLGTPSYEQYF	TGTGCCAGCAGCTCCGAAGGATTCAAGCTCGGGACTCCATCCTACGAGCAGTACTTC
TRBV7-2	14	TRBJ2-2	NA	NA	CASSLYRATGELFF	TGTGCCAGCAGCTTATACAGGGCGACCGGGGAGCTGTTTTTT
TRBV30	11	TRBJ2-5	NA	NA	CAWEVGETQYF	TGTGCCTGGGAAGTGGGCGAGACCCAGTACTTC
TRBV5-4	17	TRBJ2-7	TRBD1	NA	CASSLYGQGRKSYEQYF	TGTGCCAGCAGCTTATACGGACAGGGGCGAAAGTCCTACGAGCAGTACTTC
TRBV2	13	TRBJ1-4	TRBD1	NA	CASRTGGNEKLFF	TGTGCCAGCAGAACAGGGGGGAATGAAAAACTGTTTTTT
TRBV11-3	16	TRBJ2-2	TRBD1	NA	CASSSRQGADTGELFF	TGTGCCAGCAGCTCGAGACAGGGGGCGGACACCGGGGAGCTGTTTTTT
TRBV19	17	TRBJ1-5	TRBD1	NA	CASNHLRGGHGNQPQHF	TGTGCCAGTAATCACCTGCGAGGGGGCCATGGCAATCAGCCCCAGCATTTT